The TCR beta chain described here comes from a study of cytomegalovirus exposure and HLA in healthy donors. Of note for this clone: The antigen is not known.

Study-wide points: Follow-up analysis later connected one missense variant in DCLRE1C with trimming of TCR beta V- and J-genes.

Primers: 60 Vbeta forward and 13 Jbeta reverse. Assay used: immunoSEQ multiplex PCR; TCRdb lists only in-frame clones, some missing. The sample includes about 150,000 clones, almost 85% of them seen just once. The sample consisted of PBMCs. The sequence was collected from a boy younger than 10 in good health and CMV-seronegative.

CDR3 region: CASSKPGTEAFF. The CDR3 DNA sequence: TGTGCCAGTAGTAAGCCCGGCACTGAAGCTTTCTTT. The chain recombines TRBV19 with TRBJ1-1; D uncertain. This CDR3 comprises 12 residues. V shed 4 bases and J shed 4 bases, with 7 bases lying between them. Germline CDR1 LNHDA, CDR2 SQIVND (reference sequence).